The clone carrying this T cell receptor (beta chain) came up many times. The target antigen is unknown. Both iRepertoire HTBI primers and Arm-PCR of CDR3 regions were used to build the TCR beta libraries. TCRdb recomputed calls from the multiplex PCR reads with MiXCR, one row per CDR3 protein. This table holds 400,000 to 500,000 distinct CDR3 sequences, about 21% found once. This entry belongs to a study of regulatory T cells in long-lasting Graves disease. Time point given: persistent/refractory GD, antithyroid drugs over 5 years with positive TRAb. From PBMCs, RNA was extracted and then used to make the TCR library. Roughly 10-milliliter peripheral blood samples went into EDTA tubes. Whole-study findings and limits: Public clonotype sharing was higher in persistent than newly diagnosed patients. Favoring TRBV28, TRBJ1-2 and TRBJ2-5 was a feature seen in persistent disease. TCR diversity was lower in persistent Graves' patients than in newly diagnosed ones.

V was cut by 7 bases and J by 6 bases, with 12 bases left in between. The CDR3 contains 11 residues. Germline CDR1 is GTSNPN and CDR2 is SVGIG (reference sequence). The gene calls are TRBV30 and TRBJ2-5; D is possibly TRBD1 (5 bases). Sequencing used peripheral blood mononuclear cells (PBMCs), obtained when the disease was refractory, from a patient treated with antithyroid drugs. The sequence derives from a female donor with Graves disease. The CDR3 DNA follows: TGTGCCTCAACCCAGGGAAAGACCCAGTACTTC. This translates into CASTQGKTQYF.